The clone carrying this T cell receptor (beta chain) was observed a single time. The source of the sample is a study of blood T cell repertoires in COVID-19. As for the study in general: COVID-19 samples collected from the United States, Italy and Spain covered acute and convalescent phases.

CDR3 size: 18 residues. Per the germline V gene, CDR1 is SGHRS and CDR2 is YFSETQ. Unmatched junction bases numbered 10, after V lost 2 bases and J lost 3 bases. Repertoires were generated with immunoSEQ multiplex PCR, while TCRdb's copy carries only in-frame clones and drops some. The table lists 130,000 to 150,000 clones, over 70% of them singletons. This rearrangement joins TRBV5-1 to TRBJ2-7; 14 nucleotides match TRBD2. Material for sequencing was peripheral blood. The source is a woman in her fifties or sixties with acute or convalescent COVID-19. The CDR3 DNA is TGCGCCAGCAGCTTTTCGGGACTAGCGGGAGTGGGGGACTACGAGCAGTACTTC. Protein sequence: CASSFSGLAGVGDYEQYF.